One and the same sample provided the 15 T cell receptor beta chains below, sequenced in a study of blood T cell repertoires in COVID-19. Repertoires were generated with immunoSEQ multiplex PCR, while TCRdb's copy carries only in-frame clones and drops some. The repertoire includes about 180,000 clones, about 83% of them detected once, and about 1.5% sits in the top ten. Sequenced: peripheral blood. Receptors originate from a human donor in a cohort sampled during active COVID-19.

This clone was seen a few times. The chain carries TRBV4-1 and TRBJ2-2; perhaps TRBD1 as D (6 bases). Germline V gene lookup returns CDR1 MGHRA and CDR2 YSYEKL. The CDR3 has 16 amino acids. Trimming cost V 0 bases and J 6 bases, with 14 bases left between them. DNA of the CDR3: TGCGCCAGCAGCCAAGAAGGGACATCCCTTTCCGGGGAGCTGTTTTTT. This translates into CASSQEGTSLSGELFF.

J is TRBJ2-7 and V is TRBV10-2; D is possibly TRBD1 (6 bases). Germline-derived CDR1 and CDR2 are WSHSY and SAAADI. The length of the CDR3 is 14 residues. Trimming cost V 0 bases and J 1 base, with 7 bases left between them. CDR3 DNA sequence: TGCGCCAGCAGTGAGTCGGACAGATCCTACGAGCAGTACTTC. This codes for CASSESDRSYEQYF.

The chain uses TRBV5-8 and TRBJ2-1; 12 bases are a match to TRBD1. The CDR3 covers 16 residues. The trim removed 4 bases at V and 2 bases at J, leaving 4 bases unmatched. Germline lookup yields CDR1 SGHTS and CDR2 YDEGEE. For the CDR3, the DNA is TGTGCCAGCAGCATTGGGACAGGGGGCGCCTACAATGAGCAGTTCTTC. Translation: CASSIGTGGAYNEQFF.

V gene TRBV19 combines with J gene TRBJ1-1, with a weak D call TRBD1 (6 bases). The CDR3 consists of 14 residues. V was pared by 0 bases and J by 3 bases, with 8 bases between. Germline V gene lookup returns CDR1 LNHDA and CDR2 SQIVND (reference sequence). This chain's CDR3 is CASSIEGGYTEAFF. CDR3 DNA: TGTGCCAGTAGTATAGAAGGGGGATACACTGAAGCTTTCTTT.

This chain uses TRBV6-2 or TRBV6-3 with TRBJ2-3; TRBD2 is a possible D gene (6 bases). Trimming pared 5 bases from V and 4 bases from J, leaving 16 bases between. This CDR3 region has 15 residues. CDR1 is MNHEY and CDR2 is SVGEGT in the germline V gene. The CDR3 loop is CASSSREHRPDTQYF. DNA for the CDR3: TGTGCCAGCAGTAGCCGGGAGCACAGGCCAGATACGCAGTATTTT.

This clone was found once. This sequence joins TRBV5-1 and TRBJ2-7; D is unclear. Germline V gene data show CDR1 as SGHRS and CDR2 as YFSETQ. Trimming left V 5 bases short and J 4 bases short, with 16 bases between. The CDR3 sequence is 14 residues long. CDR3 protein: CASRVALEVYEQYF. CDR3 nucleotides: TGCGCCAGCAGAGTGGCCCTAGAGGTGTACGAGCAGTACTTC.

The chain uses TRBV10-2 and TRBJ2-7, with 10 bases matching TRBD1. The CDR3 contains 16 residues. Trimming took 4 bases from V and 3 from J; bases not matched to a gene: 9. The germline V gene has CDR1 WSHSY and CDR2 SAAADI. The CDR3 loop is CASSGVGQGYIYEQYF. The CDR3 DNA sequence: TGCGCCAGCAGTGGGGTGGGACAGGGGTATATCTACGAGCAGTACTTC.

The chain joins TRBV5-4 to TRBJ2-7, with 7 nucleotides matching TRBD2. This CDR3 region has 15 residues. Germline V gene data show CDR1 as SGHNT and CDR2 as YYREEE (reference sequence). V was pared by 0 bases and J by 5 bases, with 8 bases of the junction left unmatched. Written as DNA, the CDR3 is TGTGCCAGCAGCTTGGCCGGGGGGAGGGCCCACGAGCAGTACTTC. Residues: CASSLAGGRAHEQYF.

CDR3 sequence (DNA): TGTGCCAGCAGCTACAGTCGCACTGAAGCTTTCTTT. It yields the protein CASSYSRTEAFF. V usage is TRBV7-2 and J usage is TRBJ1-1; D unclear. V shed 4 bases and J shed 4 bases, with 7 bases lying between them. CDR1 is SGHTA, CDR2 FQGNSA, per germline. This CDR3 region has 12 residues. Using reference TRBV7-2 and TRBJ1-1 for the parts outside the CDR3, the full variable domain is GAGVSQSPSNKVTEKGKDVELRCDPISGHTALYWYRQSLGQGLEFLIYFQGNSAPDKSGLPSDRFSAERTGGSVSTLTIQRTQQEDSAVYLCASSYSRTEAFFGQGTRLTVV.

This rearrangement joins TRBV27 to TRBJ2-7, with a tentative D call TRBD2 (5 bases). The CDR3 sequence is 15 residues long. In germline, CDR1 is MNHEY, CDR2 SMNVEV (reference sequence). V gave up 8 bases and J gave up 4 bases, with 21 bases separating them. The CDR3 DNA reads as TGTGCCAGCCTACCCGAGATGGCAGGAGGTTACGAGCAGTACTTC. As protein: CASLPEMAGGYEQYF.

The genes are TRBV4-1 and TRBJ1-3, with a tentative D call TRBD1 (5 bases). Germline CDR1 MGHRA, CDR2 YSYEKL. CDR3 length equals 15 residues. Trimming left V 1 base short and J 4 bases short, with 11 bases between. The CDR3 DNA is TGCGCCAGCAGCCAAGGTGGGGGAGGCGGAAACACCATATATTTT. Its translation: CASSQGGGGGNTIYF.

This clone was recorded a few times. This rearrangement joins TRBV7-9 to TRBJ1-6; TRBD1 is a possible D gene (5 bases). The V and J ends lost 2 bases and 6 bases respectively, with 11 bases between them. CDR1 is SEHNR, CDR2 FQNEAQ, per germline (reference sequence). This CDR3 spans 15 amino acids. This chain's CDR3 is CASSLSGGGNSPLHF. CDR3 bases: TGTGCCAGCAGCTTAAGTGGGGGGGGTAATTCACCCCTCCACTTT.

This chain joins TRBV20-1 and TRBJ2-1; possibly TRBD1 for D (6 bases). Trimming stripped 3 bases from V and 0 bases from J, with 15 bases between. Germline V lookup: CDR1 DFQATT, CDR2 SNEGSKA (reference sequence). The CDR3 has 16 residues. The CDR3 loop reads CSASRNDRPSYNEQFF. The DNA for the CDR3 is TGCAGTGCTAGTCGAAATGACAGGCCCTCCTACAATGAGCAGTTCTTC.

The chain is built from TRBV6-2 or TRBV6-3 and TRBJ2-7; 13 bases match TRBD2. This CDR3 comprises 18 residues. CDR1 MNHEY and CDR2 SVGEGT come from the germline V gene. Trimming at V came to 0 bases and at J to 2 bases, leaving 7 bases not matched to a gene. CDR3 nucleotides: TGTGCCAGCAGTTACTCGACTAGCGGGAGGTACCCTCCCTACGAGCAGTACTTC. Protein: CASSYSTSGRYPPYEQYF.

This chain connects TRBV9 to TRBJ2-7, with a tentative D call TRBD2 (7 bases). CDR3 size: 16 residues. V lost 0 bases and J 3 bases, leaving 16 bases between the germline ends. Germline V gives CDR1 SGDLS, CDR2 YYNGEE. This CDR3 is CASSVVGAAGFYEQYF. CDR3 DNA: TGTGCCAGCAGCGTAGTGGGGGCAGCGGGATTCTACGAGCAGTACTTC.